This TCR beta chain was profiled in a study of T cell changes during pregnancy in multiple sclerosis. Germline V gives CDR1 SNHLY, CDR2 FYNNEI. V was shortened by 3 bases and J by 5 bases, with 8 bases between the two germline ends. The CDR3 has 13 amino acids. Sequencing used immunoSEQ multiplex PCR; TCRdb keeps in-frame clones, though not all of them. The data contain 55,000 to 85,000 clones, roughly 94% of them seen just once; the ten biggest clones take up 0.45% to 0.7%. Here the sequenced sample was peripheral blood, taken in the third trimester of pregnancy. The chain uses TRBV2 and TRBJ2-1, with D unresolved. The TCR originated in a female donor with multiple sclerosis, enrolled in a pregnancy study. The CDR3 protein is CASSERLNNEQFF. The CDR3 nucleotides read TGTGCCAGCAGTGAGAGGCTAAACAATGAGCAGTTCTTC.